One and the same sample provided the 14 T cell receptor beta chains below, sequenced in a study of blood T cell repertoires in COVID-19. Generated by immunoSEQ multiplex PCR, the TCRdb table keeps only in-frame clones and is missing some. In the table there are approximately 310,000 clones, more than 70% of which are singletons. The sequenced sample consisted of peripheral blood. The receptors were gathered from a woman aged 45-65 years who had recovered from COVID-19.

The V and J genes are TRBV2 and TRBJ1-6, with D uncertain. V shed 9 bases and J shed 5 bases, with 11 bases lying between them. The CDR3 extends over 13 amino acids. The V gene's germline CDR1 is SNHLY and CDR2 FYNNEI. For the CDR3, the DNA is TGTGCCAGTACGGTAGTGGATAATTCACCCCTCCACTTT. Its protein is CASTVVDNSPLHF.

This clone was counted a few times. This CDR3 is CASSLEGTEYNEQFF. In DNA form, the CDR3 reads TGCGCCAGCAGCTTGGAAGGGACAGAATACAATGAGCAGTTCTTC. This sequence joins TRBV5-1 and TRBJ2-1; 7 nucleotides match TRBD1. Germline V CDR1 and CDR2: SGHRS, YFSETQ. J gave up 4 bases and V 0 bases, and 4 bases lay outside the gene matches. CDR3 size: 15 residues.

V usage is TRBV20-1 and J usage is TRBJ2-5; no firm D call. The V end was cut by 3 bases, the J end by 2 bases, with 4 bases between. Germline-derived CDR1 and CDR2 are DFQATT and SNEGSKA (reference sequence). The CDR3 is 11 residues long. The CDR3 reads CSARRQETQYF. In nucleotides, the CDR3 is TGCAGTGCTAGGCGGCAAGAGACCCAGTACTTC.

The rearrangement links TRBV4-1 to TRBJ2-5; 10 bases fit TRBD2. The V segment lost 0 bases and the J segment 1 base; nucleotides outside the gene matches: 5. CDR3 length equals 17 residues. Germline V gene sequence: CDR1 MGHRA, CDR2 YSYEKL. The chain's CDR3 is CASSQDESGRAQETQYF. In DNA, the CDR3 is TGCGCCAGCAGCCAAGATGAGAGCGGGAGGGCCCAAGAGACCCAGTACTTC.

A few counts support this clone. V gene TRBV2 combines with J gene TRBJ2-1; 9 nucleotides match TRBD2. From germline, CDR1 is SNHLY and CDR2 FYNNEI. The length of the CDR3 is 15 residues. Trimming removed 6 bases from V and 9 bases from J; junction bases left unmatched: 12. The CDR3 reads CASRGLAAQGVEQFF. The CDR3, as DNA: TGTGCCAGCAGGGGACTAGCTGCCCAAGGGGTTGAGCAGTTCTTC.

The chain uses TRBV28 and TRBJ1-6; a weak D match, TRBD1 (5 bases). Between the trimmed V and J ends, which lost 7 bases and 7 bases, there was a span of 11 bases. The germline CDR1 and CDR2 sequences are MDHEN and SYDVKM. The length of the CDR3 is 13 residues. CDR3 sequence (DNA): TGTGCCAGCACTCGACAGACAAATTCACCCCTCCACTTT. Amino acid sequence: CASTRQTNSPLHF.

This chain joins TRBV7-2 and TRBJ2-5; no firm D call. This CDR3 comprises 12 residues. CDR1 is SGHTA and CDR2 is FQGNSA in the germline V gene. V gave up 6 bases and J gave up 0 bases, with 5 bases separating them. The CDR3 sequence is CASSLHQETQYF. DNA for the CDR3: TGTGCCAGCAGTCTCCACCAAGAGACCCAGTACTTC.

This clone came up once. This chain links TRBV10-3 with TRBJ1-2; the match to TRBD1 covers 9 bases. The CDR3 consists of 12 residues. Germline V CDR1 and CDR2: ENHRY, SYGVKD. The junction had 4 bases not matched to a gene; V was cut back by 11 bases and J by 3 bases. The CDR3 is CASRQGDYGYTF. The DNA for the CDR3 is TGTGCCTCGAGACAGGGGGACTATGGCTACACCTTC.

The genes are TRBV20-1 and TRBJ2-7, with D unresolved. The CDR3 length is 12 residues. CDR1 is DFQATT, CDR2 SNEGSKA, per germline (reference sequence). Between the trimmed V and J ends, which lost 3 bases and 4 bases, there was a span of 10 bases. CDR3 in amino acids: CSASVASYEQYF. CDR3 DNA: TGCAGTGCTAGTGTGGCTAGTTACGAGCAGTACTTC.

This clone was observed once. The CDR3 region has the DNA TGTGCCAGCACCCGAGGGGAGGGAGATACGCAGTATTTT. Its translation: CASTRGEGDTQYF. The chain uses TRBV7-9 and TRBJ2-3; 7 nucleotides agree with TRBD2. Germline CDR1 SEHNR, CDR2 FQNEAQ (reference sequence). This CDR3 contains 13 residues. The V and J ends lost 7 bases and 5 bases, in that order; junction bases with no gene match: 6. Together with reference TRBV7-9 and TRBJ2-3, the CDR3 gives the full variable domain: DTGVSQNPRHKITKRGQNVTFRCDPISEHNRLYWYRQTLGQGPEFLTYFQNEAQLEKSRLLSDRFSAERPKGSFSTLEIQRTEQGDSAMYLCASTRGEGDTQYFGPGTRLTVL.

This chain links TRBV6-2 or TRBV6-3 with TRBJ2-3, with D possibly matching TRBD1 (5 bases). Germline values: CDR1 MNHEY, CDR2 SVGEGT. The CDR3 has 13 amino acids. The germline V and J ends were trimmed by 5 bases and 4 bases, with 10 bases remaining between them. For the CDR3, the DNA is TGTGCCAGCAGTGACGCAGGGTCAGATACGCAGTATTTT. As protein: CASSDAGSDTQYF.

The CDR3 nucleotides are TGTGCCAGTAGTATTCCTCTGACTAGTGCGAATGAGCAGTTCTTC. Its translation is CASSIPLTSANEQFF. This chain connects TRBV19 to TRBJ2-1; D is possibly TRBD2 (6 bases). The ends were cut back, 3 bases at V and 7 bases at J, with 16 bases in the middle. The CDR3 is 15 residues long. Germline CDR1 reads LNHDA; CDR2 reads SQIVND (reference sequence).

This clone was counted only a few times. The J gene is TRBJ2-7, the V gene TRBV6-6; 9 nucleotides agree with TRBD1. Germline V gene sequence: CDR1 MNHNY, CDR2 SVGAGI (reference sequence). CDR3 length equals 14 residues. V shed 5 bases and J 4 bases; nucleotides not matched to a gene: 6. CDR3 in DNA: TGTGCCAGCAGTACTGGACAGGGGTGGTACGAGCAGTACTTC. Residues: CASSTGQGWYEQYF.

This rearrangement joins TRBV5-4 to TRBJ2-3; 10 positions match TRBD2. Germline values: CDR1 SGHNT, CDR2 YYREEE (reference sequence). The length of the CDR3 is 15 residues. Germline trimming cut 4 bases from V and 5 bases from J; bases unmatched to any gene: 7. CDR3 DNA: TGTGCCAGCAGCCAAACTAGCGGGGTGGGAGATACGCAGTATTTT. Amino acids: CASSQTSGVGDTQYF. Full variable domain (remainder filled in from reference TRBV5-4 and TRBJ2-3): ETGVTQSPTHLIKTRGQQVTLRCSSQSGHNTVSWYQQALGQGPQFIFQYYREEENGRGNFPPRFSGLQFPNYSSELNVNALELDDSALYLCASSQTSGVGDTQYFGPGTRLTVL.